The next 6 T cell receptor beta chains were all read from a single sample in a study of T cells after posttransplantation cyclophosphamide. The assay was immunoSEQ multiplex PCR, and TCRdb's table has in-frame clones only and misses some. In the table there are about 47,000 clones, 85% to 95% of which are singletons. The sequenced sample consisted of PBMCs. The receptors shown here come from a woman between 50 and 59 years old in good health and a related stem cell transplant donor.

The chain uses TRBV5-6 and TRBJ1-5; D is unresolved. Germline CDR1 reads SGHDT; CDR2 reads YYEEEE. The V end lost 5 bases, the J end lost 4 bases, and 16 bases lay between the germline ends. This CDR3 comprises 15 residues. As DNA, the CDR3 is TGTGCCAGCAGTTTCTACCGGGATGAGAATCAGCCCCAGCATTTT. Protein: CASSFYRDENQPQHF.

This chain uses TRBV7-2 with TRBJ2-7; 9 bases line up with TRBD1. The CDR3 contains 15 residues. V gave up 4 bases and J gave up 5 bases; unmatched junction bases: 9. CDR1 and CDR2 from the germline V gene are SGHTA and FQGNSA. CDR3 in DNA: TGTGCCAGCAGCTCCCAGACAGGGGGTTTCGACGAGCAGTACTTC. Its translation is CASSSQTGGFDEQYF.

This clone showed up just a few times. The chain has TRBV29-1 and TRBJ2-4, with 8 bases identical to TRBD1. V lost 1 base and J lost 6; bases outside the gene matches: 8. Germline assignment: CDR1 SQVTM and CDR2 ANQGSEA. This CDR3 is 15 amino acids long. The CDR3 region is CSVEGTTGGGNIQYF. In DNA, the CDR3 is TGCAGCGTTGAAGGAACAACAGGGGGTGGAAACATTCAGTACTTC.

V and J are TRBV7-9 and TRBJ2-3; TRBD1 matches 10 bases. V lost 1 base and J lost 5; bases outside the gene matches: 6. The germline gives CDR1 SEHNR, CDR2 FQNEAQ (reference sequence). This CDR3 spans 16 amino acids. CDR3 sequence reads: CASSLGDRGARDTQYF. The CDR3 coding sequence is TGTGCCAGCAGCTTAGGGGACAGGGGAGCGAGAGATACGCAGTATTTT. Filled out from reference TRBV7-9 and TRBJ2-3, the complete variable domain reads DTGVSQNPRHKITKRGQNVTFRCDPISEHNRLYWYRQTLGQGPEFLTYFQNEAQLEKSRLLSDRFSAERPKGSFSTLEIQRTEQGDSAMYLCASSLGDRGARDTQYFGPGTRLTVL.

The chain has TRBV4-1 and TRBJ1-5, with TRBD1 as a possible D gene (5 bases). This CDR3 contains 14 residues. The germline V gene has CDR1 MGHRA and CDR2 YSYEKL. Between the trimmed V and J ends, which lost 6 bases and 0 bases, there was a span of 9 bases. Written as DNA, the CDR3 is TGCGCCAGCAGAGTCGACAGTAGCAATCAGCCCCAGCATTTT. Translating gives CASRVDSSNQPQHF.

The chain has TRBV6-6 and TRBJ2-7, with 7 nucleotides matching TRBD1. V gave up 1 base and J gave up 3 bases; unmatched junction bases: 3. The CDR3 covers 14 residues. Germline CDR1 reads MNHNY; CDR2 reads SVGAGI (reference sequence). CDR3 nucleotide sequence: TGTGCCAGCAGTTACTTGGGACAGTACTACGAGCAGTACTTC. This encodes CASSYLGQYYEQYF.